The rows below give T cell receptor beta chains drawn from one sample of a study of blood T cell repertoires in COVID-19. The table came from immunoSEQ multiplex PCR; TCRdb's copy has only in-frame clones and leaves some out. Found here are some 110,000 clones, about nine tenths of them singletons; the top ten hold around 7.7%. Sequenced sample: peripheral blood. The source is a human donor in a cohort sampled during active COVID-19. Both conserved end residues are trimmed from each CDR3. Each record gives: CDR3 length, V gene, J gene, CDR3 protein.

>12|TRBV7-2|TRBJ1-1
ASSLTRQGYEAF
>12|TRBV5-1|TRBJ1-6
ASSLQHYDSPLH
>12|TRBV2|TRBJ1-2
ASSLQGGDYGYT
>14|TRBV6-5|TRBJ1-1
ASSYSSGTTFGWAF
>14|TRBV5-6|TRBJ2-1
ASSPTGGGTYNEQF
>15|TRBV27|TRBJ1-4
ASSFFGGRGANEKLF
>10|TRBV11-3|TRBJ2-7
ATGTKTYEQY
>12|TRBV5-4|TRBJ1-4
ASSNPGVREKLF
>15|TRBV3-1/TRBV3-2|TRBJ1-1
ASSQFLRGLMNTEAF
>15|TRBV20-1|TRBJ1-6
SASRTGQIIYNSPLH